The next 14 T cell receptor beta chains were all read from a single sample in a study of blood T cell repertoires in COVID-19. Generated by immunoSEQ multiplex PCR, the TCRdb table keeps only in-frame clones and is missing some. The table has 60,000 to 80,000 clones, approximately 85% seen once; the top ten hold roughly 25%. The sequenced material came from peripheral blood. These receptors were obtained from a man aged 50 or older with acute or convalescent COVID-19.

The chain has TRBV7-6 and TRBJ2-1; D is possibly TRBD2 (5 bases). V gave up 4 bases and J gave up 0 bases, with 13 bases separating them. Germline assignment: CDR1 SGHVS and CDR2 FNYEAQ. The CDR3 covers 16 residues. The CDR3 protein is CASSYLSGDSYNEQFF. For the CDR3, the DNA is TGTGCCAGCAGCTACTTGTCCGGGGACTCCTACAATGAGCAGTTCTTC.

V usage is TRBV5-4 and J usage is TRBJ1-2, with TRBD1 as a possible D gene (5 bases). The CDR3 is 14 residues long. Trimming pared 4 bases from V and 4 bases from J, leaving 14 bases between. Germline V lookup: CDR1 SGHNT, CDR2 YYREEE (reference sequence). The DNA of the CDR3 is TGTGCCAGCAGCCATCCACAGGATCCCTATGGCTACACCTTC. It specifies CASSHPQDPYGYTF.

V usage is TRBV5-4 and J usage is TRBJ1-3; D is uncertain. The CDR3 contains 15 residues. Germline values: CDR1 SGHNT, CDR2 YYREEE (reference sequence). The V end was cut by 0 bases, the J end by 2 bases, with 9 bases between. The CDR3 sequence: CASSLDSSPGNTIYF. DNA of the CDR3: TGTGCCAGCAGCTTGGACTCGAGCCCTGGAAACACCATATATTTT. Using reference TRBV5-4 and TRBJ1-3 for the parts outside the CDR3, the full variable domain is ETGVTQSPTHLIKTRGQQVTLRCSSQSGHNTVSWYQQALGQGPQFIFQYYREEENGRGNFPPRFSGLQFPNYSSELNVNALELDDSALYLCASSLDSSPGNTIYFGEGSWLTVV.

This clone is a singleton in its sample. This rearrangement joins TRBV5-4 to TRBJ2-3, with a tentative D call TRBD1 (5 bases). The CDR3 is made up of 13 amino acids. V lost 5 bases and J 5 bases, leaving 12 bases between the germline ends. Germline V gene lookup returns CDR1 SGHNT and CDR2 YYREEE (reference sequence). CDR3 bases: TGTGCCAGCAGTTTTAATCAGGGAGATACGCAGTATTTT. As protein: CASSFNQGDTQYF. Based on the CDR3 plus reference TRBV5-4 and TRBJ2-3, the full variable domain is ETGVTQSPTHLIKTRGQQVTLRCSSQSGHNTVSWYQQALGQGPQFIFQYYREEENGRGNFPPRFSGLQFPNYSSELNVNALELDDSALYLCASSFNQGDTQYFGPGTRLTVL.

J is TRBJ2-2 and V is TRBV3-1 (or the pseudogene TRBV3-2), with D uncertain. Trimming pared 1 base from V and 6 bases from J, leaving 9 bases between. Germline V lookup: CDR1 LGHDT, CDR2 YNNKEL (reference sequence). CDR3 length: 14 residues. The DNA of the CDR3 is TGTGCCAGCAGCCAAGGGGTAGAGGCCGGGGAGCTGTTTTTT. Protein sequence: CASSQGVEAGELFF.

This chain uses TRBV6-6 with TRBJ2-2; 10 bases map to TRBD1. CDR1 and CDR2 (germline): MNHNY, SVGAGI (reference sequence). With 5 bases clipped from V and 3 bases from J, the junction kept 6 bases outside the gene matches. The CDR3 totals 16 residues. Here the CDR3 DNA reads TGTGCCAGCAGTCCGCAGACAGGGGGCGACACCGGGGAGCTGTTTTTT. The encoded protein is CASSPQTGGDTGELFF.

This chain uses TRBV5-1 with TRBJ2-5, with 15 nucleotides matching TRBD2. From germline, CDR1 is SGHRS and CDR2 YFSETQ. Germline trimming cut 4 bases from V and 2 bases from J; bases unmatched to any gene: 3. The CDR3 runs 16 residues. The DNA of the CDR3 is TGCGCCAGCAGCCCGGGGACTAGCGGGGGGCAAGAGACCCAGTACTTC. Its translation: CASSPGTSGGQETQYF.

The chain is built from TRBV6-5 and TRBJ2-3; D call uncertain. This CDR3 is built from 15 residues. CDR1 is MNHEY, CDR2 SVGAGI, per germline. V was clipped by 2 bases and J by 3 bases, with 12 bases between them. CDR3 sequence reads: CASSYVSSGTDTQYF. In DNA, the CDR3 is TGTGCCAGCAGTTACGTTTCTAGTGGTACAGATACGCAGTATTTT.

This chain uses TRBV5-4 with TRBJ2-7, with 8 bases matching TRBD1. CDR3 size: 13 residues. Looked up from germline, CDR1 is SGHNT and CDR2 is YYREEE (reference sequence). The trim removed 0 bases at V and 4 bases at J, leaving 0 bases unmatched. CDR3 nucleotide sequence: TGTGCCAGCAGCTTGGACAGGGGGTACGAGCAGTACGTC. It specifies CASSLDRGYEQYV.

The chain combines TRBV6-1 with TRBJ2-7, with D maybe TRBD1 (6 bases). With 0 bases removed from V and 2 bases from J, the gap between germline ends came to 14 bases. CDR3 size: 16 residues. From germline, CDR1 is MNHNS and CDR2 SASEGT. The CDR3, as DNA: TGTGCCAGCAGTGAAGCGCGGCAGGGGTCTCCCTACGAGCAGTACTTC. It encodes CASSEARQGSPYEQYF.

The gene calls are TRBV18 and TRBJ2-2; possibly TRBD2 for D (5 bases). This CDR3 region has 14 residues. The V gene's germline CDR1 is KGHSH and CDR2 LQKENI. The V end lost 3 bases, the J end lost 3 bases, and 8 bases lay between the germline ends. The CDR3 sequence is CASSPRGYTGELFF. CDR3 in DNA: TGTGCCAGCTCACCTCGAGGGTACACCGGGGAGCTGTTTTTT.

The chain links TRBV7-9 to TRBJ1-1; weak D call: TRBD1 (5 bases). Germline V CDR1 and CDR2: SEHNR, FQNEAQ (reference sequence). This CDR3 spans 12 amino acids. V shed 6 bases and J shed 8 bases, with 13 bases lying between them. CDR3 loop: CASSQARGEAFF. The CDR3 DNA sequence: TGTGCCAGCAGTCAGGCCCGGGGGGAAGCTTTCTTT.

This clone was found a few times. V is TRBV14 and J is TRBJ2-2; TRBD1 agrees at 8 bases. The CDR3 is made up of 17 amino acids. Looked up from germline, CDR1 is SGHDN and CDR2 is FVKESK. V was pared by 3 bases and J by 5 bases, with 11 bases of the junction left unmatched. CDR3 in amino acids: CASSQPRTGKGTGELFF. DNA for the CDR3: TGTGCCAGCAGCCAGCCTAGGACAGGGAAGGGAACCGGGGAGCTGTTTTTT. Looking up the rest from reference TRBV14 and TRBJ2-2 gives the full variable domain: EAGVTQFPSHSVIEKGQTVTLRCDPISGHDNLYWYRRVMGKEIKFLLHFVKESKQDESGMPNNRFLAERTGGTYSTLKVQPAELEDSGVYFCASSQPRTGKGTGELFFGEGSRLTVL.

The rearrangement links TRBV5-6 to TRBJ2-1, with TRBD1 matching over 8 bases. Germline V gene data show CDR1 as SGHDT and CDR2 as YYEEEE. The V gene end was trimmed by 1 base and the J gene end by 7 bases; junction bases not matched to a gene: 7. There are 15 residues in the CDR3. The DNA for the CDR3 is TGTGCCAGCAGCTTGCAGGACAGGGCCACTAATGAGCAGTTCTTC. The encoded protein is CASSLQDRATNEQFF.